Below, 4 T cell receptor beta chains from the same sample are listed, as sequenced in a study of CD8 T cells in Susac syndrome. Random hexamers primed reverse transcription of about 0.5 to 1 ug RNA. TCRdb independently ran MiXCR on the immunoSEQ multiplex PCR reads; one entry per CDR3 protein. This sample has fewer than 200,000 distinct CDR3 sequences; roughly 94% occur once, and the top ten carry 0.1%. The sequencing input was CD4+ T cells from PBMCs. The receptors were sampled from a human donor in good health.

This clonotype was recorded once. CDR3 sequence reads: CSAPGVGYTF. In DNA, the CDR3 is TGCAGTGCTCCAGGGGTCGGCTACACCTTC. This chain connects TRBV20-1 to TRBJ1-2; the D gene is possibly TRBD1 (6 bases). The length of the CDR3 is 10 residues. Trimming removed 5 bases from V and 8 bases from J, with 9 bases in between. The V gene's germline CDR1 is DFQATT and CDR2 SNEGSKA (reference sequence).

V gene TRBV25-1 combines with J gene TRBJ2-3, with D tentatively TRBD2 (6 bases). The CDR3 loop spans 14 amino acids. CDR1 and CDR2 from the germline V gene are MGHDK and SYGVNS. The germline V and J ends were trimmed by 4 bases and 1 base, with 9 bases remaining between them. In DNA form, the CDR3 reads TGTGCCAGCAGTGTAGGCGGGGGCACAGATACGCAGTATTTT. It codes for CASSVGGGTDTQYF.

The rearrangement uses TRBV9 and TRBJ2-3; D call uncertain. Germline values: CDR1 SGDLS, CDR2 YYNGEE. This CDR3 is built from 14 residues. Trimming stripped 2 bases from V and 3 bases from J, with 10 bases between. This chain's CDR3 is CASSVRSLTDTQYF. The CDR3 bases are TGTGCCAGCAGCGTTAGATCACTAACAGATACGCAGTATTTT.

In DNA, the CDR3 is TGTGCCTGGAGTCGTGGGACAAGCACCGGGGAGCTGTTTTTT. As protein: CAWSRGTSTGELFF. The rearrangement uses TRBV30 and TRBJ2-2; weak D call: TRBD1 (6 bases). The CDR3 spans 14 residues. In germline, CDR1 is GTSNPN, CDR2 SVGIG (reference sequence). Between the trimmed V and J ends, which lost 2 bases and 4 bases, there was a span of 11 bases.